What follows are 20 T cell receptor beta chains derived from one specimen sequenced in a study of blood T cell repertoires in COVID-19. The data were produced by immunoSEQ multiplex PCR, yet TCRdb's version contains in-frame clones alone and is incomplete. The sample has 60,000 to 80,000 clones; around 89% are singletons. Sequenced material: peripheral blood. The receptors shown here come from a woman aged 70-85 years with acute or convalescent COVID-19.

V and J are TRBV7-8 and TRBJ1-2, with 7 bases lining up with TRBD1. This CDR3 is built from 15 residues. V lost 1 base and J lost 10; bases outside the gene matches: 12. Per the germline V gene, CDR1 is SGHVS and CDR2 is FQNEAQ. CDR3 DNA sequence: TGTGCCAGCAGCTTAGGATCAGGGGGAACTTTACTCTACACCTTC. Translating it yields CASSLGSGGTLLYTF.

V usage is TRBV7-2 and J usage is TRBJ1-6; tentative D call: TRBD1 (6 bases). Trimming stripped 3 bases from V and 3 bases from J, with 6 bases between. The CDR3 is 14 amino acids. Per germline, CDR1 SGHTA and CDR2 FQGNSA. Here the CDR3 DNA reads TGTGCCAGCAGCTTGGACAGCTATAATTCACCCCTCCACTTT. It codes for CASSLDSYNSPLHF.

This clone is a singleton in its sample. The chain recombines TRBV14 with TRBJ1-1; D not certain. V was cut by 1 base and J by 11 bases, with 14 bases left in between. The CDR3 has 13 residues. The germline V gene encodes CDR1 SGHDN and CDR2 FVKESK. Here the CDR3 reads CASSQGLGRGAFF. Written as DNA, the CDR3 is TGTGCCAGCAGCCAAGGTCTCGGGAGAGGCGCTTTCTTT.

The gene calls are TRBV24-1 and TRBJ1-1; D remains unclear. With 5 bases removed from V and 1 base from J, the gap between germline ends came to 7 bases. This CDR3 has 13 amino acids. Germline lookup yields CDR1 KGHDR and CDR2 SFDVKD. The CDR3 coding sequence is TGTGCCACCAGTGGGCAGAAGAACACTGAAGCTTTCTTT. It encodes CATSGQKNTEAFF.

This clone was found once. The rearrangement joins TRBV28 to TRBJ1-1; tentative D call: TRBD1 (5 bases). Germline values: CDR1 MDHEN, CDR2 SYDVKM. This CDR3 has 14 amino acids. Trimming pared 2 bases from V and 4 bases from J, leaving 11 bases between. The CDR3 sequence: CASSLAGRSTEAFF. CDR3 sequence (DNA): TGTGCCAGCAGTTTAGCGGGGCGGAGCACTGAAGCTTTCTTT. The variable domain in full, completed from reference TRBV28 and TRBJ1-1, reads DVKVTQSSRYLVKRTGEKVFLECVQDMDHENMFWYRQDPGLGLRLIYFSYDVKMKEKGDIPEGYSVSREKKERFSLILESASTNQTSMYLCASSLAGRSTEAFFGQGTRLTVV.

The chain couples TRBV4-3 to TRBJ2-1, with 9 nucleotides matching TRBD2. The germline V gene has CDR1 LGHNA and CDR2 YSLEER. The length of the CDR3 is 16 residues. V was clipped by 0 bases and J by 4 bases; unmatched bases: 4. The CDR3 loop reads CASSQDAREGYNEQFF. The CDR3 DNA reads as TGCGCCAGCAGCCAAGATGCGCGGGAGGGTTACAATGAGCAGTTCTTC.

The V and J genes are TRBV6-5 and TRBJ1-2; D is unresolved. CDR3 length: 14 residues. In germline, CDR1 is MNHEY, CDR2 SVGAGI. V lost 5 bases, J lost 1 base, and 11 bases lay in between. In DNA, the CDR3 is TGTGCCAGCAGTACCACAGAGAGTAACTATGGCTACACCTTC. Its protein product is CASSTTESNYGYTF.

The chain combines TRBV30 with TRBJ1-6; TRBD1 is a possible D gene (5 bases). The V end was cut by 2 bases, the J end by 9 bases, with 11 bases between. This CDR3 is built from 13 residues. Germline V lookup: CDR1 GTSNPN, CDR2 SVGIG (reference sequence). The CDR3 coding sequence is TGTGCCTGGAGTAGTCAGGGTGGTTCACCCCTCCACTTT. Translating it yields CAWSSQGGSPLHF.

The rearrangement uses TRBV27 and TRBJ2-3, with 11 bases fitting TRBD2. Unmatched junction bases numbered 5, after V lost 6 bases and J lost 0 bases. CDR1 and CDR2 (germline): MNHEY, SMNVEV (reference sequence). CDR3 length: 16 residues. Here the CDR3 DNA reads TGTGCCAGCAGGGGACTAGCGGAGATTAGCACAGATACGCAGTATTTT. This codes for CASRGLAEISTDTQYF.

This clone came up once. The CDR3 loop reads CASRPSGQPDYGYTF. The CDR3, as DNA: TGTGCCAGCAGACCTTCGGGACAGCCCGACTATGGCTACACCTTC. V usage is TRBV3-1 (or the pseudogene TRBV3-2) and J usage is TRBJ1-2, with 7 bases matching TRBD1. V lost 6 bases to trimming and J lost 3 bases; unmatched junction nucleotides: 10. The length of the CDR3 is 15 residues. Germline V gene data show CDR1 as LGHDT and CDR2 as YNNKEL (reference sequence).

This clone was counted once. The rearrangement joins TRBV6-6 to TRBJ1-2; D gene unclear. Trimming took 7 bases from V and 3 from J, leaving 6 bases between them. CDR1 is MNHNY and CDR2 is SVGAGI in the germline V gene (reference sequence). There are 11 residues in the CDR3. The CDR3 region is CASNGDYGYTF. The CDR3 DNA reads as TGTGCCAGCAACGGGGACTATGGCTACACCTTC.

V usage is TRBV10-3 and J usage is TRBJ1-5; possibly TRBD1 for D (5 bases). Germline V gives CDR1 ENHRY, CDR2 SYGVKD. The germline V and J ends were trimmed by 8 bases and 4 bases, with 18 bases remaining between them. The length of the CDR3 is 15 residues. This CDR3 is CAISQGTDMNQPQHF. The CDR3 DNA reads TGTGCCATCTCTCAAGGGACTGACATGAATCAGCCCCAGCATTTT.

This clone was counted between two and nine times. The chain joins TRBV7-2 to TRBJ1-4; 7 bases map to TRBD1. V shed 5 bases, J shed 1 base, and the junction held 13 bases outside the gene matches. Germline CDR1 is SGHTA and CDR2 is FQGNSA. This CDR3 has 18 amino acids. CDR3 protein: CASSKTGLGVRTNEKLFF. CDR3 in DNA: TGTGCCAGCAGCAAGACAGGGCTCGGGGTGAGAACTAATGAAAAACTGTTTTTT.

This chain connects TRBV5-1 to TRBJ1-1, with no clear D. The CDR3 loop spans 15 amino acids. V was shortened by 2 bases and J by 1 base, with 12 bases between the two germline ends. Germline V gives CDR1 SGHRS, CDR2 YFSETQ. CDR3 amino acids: CASSFPLEGNTEAFF. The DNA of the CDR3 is TGCGCCAGCAGCTTCCCCCTTGAGGGGAACACTGAAGCTTTCTTT.

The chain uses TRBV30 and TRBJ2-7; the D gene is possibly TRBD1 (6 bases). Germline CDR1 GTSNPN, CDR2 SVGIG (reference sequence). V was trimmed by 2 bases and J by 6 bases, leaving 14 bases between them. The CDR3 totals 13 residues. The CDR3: CAWSQHTGTEQYF. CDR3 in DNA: TGTGCCTGGAGTCAACACACAGGGACCGAGCAGTACTTC.

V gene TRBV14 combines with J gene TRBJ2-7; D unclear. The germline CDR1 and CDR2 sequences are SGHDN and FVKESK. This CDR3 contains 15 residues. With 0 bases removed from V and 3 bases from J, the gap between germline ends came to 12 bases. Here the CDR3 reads CASSQDSGVLYEQYF. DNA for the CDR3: TGTGCCAGCAGCCAAGATTCCGGAGTCCTCTACGAGCAGTACTTC.

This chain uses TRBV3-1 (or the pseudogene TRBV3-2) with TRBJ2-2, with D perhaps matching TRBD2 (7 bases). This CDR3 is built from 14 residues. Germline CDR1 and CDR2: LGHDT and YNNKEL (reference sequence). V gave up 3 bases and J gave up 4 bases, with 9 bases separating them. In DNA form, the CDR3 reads TGTGCCAGCAGCCATAGGGGGGGCACCGGGGAGCTGTTTTTT. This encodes CASSHRGGTGELFF.

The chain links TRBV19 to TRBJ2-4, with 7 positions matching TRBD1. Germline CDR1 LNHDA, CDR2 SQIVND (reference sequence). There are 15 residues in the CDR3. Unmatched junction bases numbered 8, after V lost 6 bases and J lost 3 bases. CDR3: CASSLDNRGKNIQYF. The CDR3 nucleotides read TGTGCCAGTAGCCTGGATAACAGGGGCAAAAACATTCAGTACTTC.

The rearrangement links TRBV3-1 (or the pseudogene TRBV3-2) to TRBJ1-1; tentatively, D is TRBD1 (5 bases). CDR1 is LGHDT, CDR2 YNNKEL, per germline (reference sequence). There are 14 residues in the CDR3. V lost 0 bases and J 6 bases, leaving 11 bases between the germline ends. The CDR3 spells CASSQEGRVAEAFF. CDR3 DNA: TGTGCCAGCAGCCAAGAGGGCAGGGTGGCTGAAGCTTTCTTT.

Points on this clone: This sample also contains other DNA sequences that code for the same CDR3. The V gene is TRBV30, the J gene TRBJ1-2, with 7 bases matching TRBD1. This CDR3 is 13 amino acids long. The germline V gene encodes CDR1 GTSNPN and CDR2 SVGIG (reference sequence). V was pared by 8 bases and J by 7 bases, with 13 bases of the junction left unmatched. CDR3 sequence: CARGQGGLGGYTF. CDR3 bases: TGTGCCCGGGGGCAGGGGGGCTTAGGTGGCTACACCTTC.